One sample yielded the 11 T cell receptor beta chains listed below, sequenced in a study of OX40 agonist ivuxolimab in advanced cancers. TCRdb's table, derived via immunoSEQ multiplex PCR, lists solely in-frame clones and lacks some. The sample includes 70,000 to 95,000 clones, 90% to 95% seen only once; the top ten take approximately 0.7%. Here the sequenced sample was CD4+ or CD8+ T cells sorted from blood, taken in a trial of the OX40 agonist ivuxolimab. These receptors were collected from an adult with an advanced solid tumor such as melanoma, head and neck, liver or kidney cancer.

The chain employs TRBV2 and TRBJ1-2; D is unclear. The CDR3 sequence is 12 residues long. Deletions cut 6 bases from V and 8 bases from J, with 13 bases between. CDR1 is SNHLY and CDR2 is FYNNEI in the germline V gene. The DNA for the CDR3 is TGTGCCAGCAGACCTAGGCGGGCGGGCTACACCTTC. This translates into CASRPRRAGYTF. The full variable domain, its missing parts supplied by reference TRBV2 and TRBJ1-2, is EPEVTQTPSHQVTQMGQEVILRCVPISNHLYFYWYRQILGQKVEFLVSFYNNEISEKSEIFDDQFSVERPDGSNFTLKIRSTKLEDSAMYFCASRPRRAGYTFGSGTRLTVV.

V gene TRBV19 combines with J gene TRBJ2-5; TRBD1 agrees at 7 bases. V lost 4 bases to trimming and J lost 3 bases; unmatched junction nucleotides: 5. The CDR3 runs to 14 residues. Looked up from germline, CDR1 is LNHDA and CDR2 is SQIVND (reference sequence). The chain's CDR3 is CASSTQDREETQYF. The CDR3 region has the DNA TGTGCCAGTAGTACCCAAGACAGGGAAGAGACCCAGTACTTC.

The V call is TRBV27, the J call TRBJ1-6; D is perhaps TRBD1 (6 bases). The germline gives CDR1 MNHEY, CDR2 SMNVEV (reference sequence). Trimming took 5 bases from V and 7 from J, leaving 18 bases between them. CDR3 length equals 16 residues. The DNA for the CDR3 is TGTGCCAGCAGTGGAGCGCCGACAGGCTACAATTCACCCCTCCACTTT. This gives the protein CASSGAPTGYNSPLHF.

The chain joins TRBV7-9 to TRBJ1-5; 8 bases match TRBD1. V lost 5 bases to trimming and J lost 2 bases; unmatched junction nucleotides: 2. The CDR3 runs to 14 residues. The germline CDR1 and CDR2 sequences are SEHNR and FQNEAQ (reference sequence). The CDR3 region is CASSPTGGNQPQHF. As DNA, the CDR3 is TGTGCCAGCAGCCCGACAGGGGGCAATCAGCCCCAGCATTTT.

The gene calls are TRBV7-6 and TRBJ2-1; TRBD1 agrees at 12 bases. Germline values: CDR1 SGHVS, CDR2 FNYEAQ. J was trimmed by 6 bases and V by 5 bases; bases with no gene match: 5. The CDR3 covers 15 residues. This CDR3 is CASSPGTGGINEQFF. The CDR3 bases are TGTGCCAGCAGCCCTGGGACAGGGGGCATCAATGAGCAGTTCTTC.

J is TRBJ2-1 and V is TRBV15; the match to TRBD2 covers 11 bases. Trimming at V came to 3 bases and at J to 8 bases, leaving 9 bases not matched to a gene. Germline V CDR1 and CDR2: LNHNV, YYDKDF (reference sequence). The CDR3 covers 16 residues. CDR3 sequence: CATSRGMLAGGDEQFF. The CDR3 DNA reads as TGTGCCACCAGCAGGGGTATGCTAGCGGGAGGCGATGAGCAGTTCTTC. Using reference TRBV15 and TRBJ2-1 for the parts outside the CDR3, the full variable domain is DAMVIQNPRYQVTQFGKPVTLSCSQTLNHNVMYWYQQKSSQAPKLLFHYYDKDFNNEADTPDNFQSRRPNTSFCFLDIRSPGLGDTAMYLCATSRGMLAGGDEQFFGPGTRLTVL.

This sequence joins TRBV9 and TRBJ2-3, with TRBD1 identical over 7 bases. Germline V gene lookup returns CDR1 SGDLS and CDR2 YYNGEE. The CDR3 has 15 residues. The V and J ends lost 6 bases and 3 bases, in that order; junction bases with no gene match: 10. The DNA for the CDR3 is TGTGCCAGCACCTTTACAGGGGCTTGGACAGATACGCAGTATTTT. It translates to CASTFTGAWTDTQYF.

This chain uses TRBV2 with TRBJ1-5, with unresolved D. The CDR3 runs 15 residues. Trimming stripped 5 bases from V and 4 bases from J, with 15 bases between. Germline V gene sequence: CDR1 SNHLY, CDR2 FYNNEI. The CDR3 sequence: CASSPSRTLNQPQHF. In DNA form, the CDR3 reads TGTGCCAGCAGTCCCTCTAGAACATTAAATCAGCCCCAGCATTTT.

The gene calls are TRBV28 and TRBJ2-5, with 12 bases identical to TRBD1. The ends lost 5 bases at V and 4 bases at J; junction bases unmatched: 8. The CDR3 is made up of 16 amino acids. Germline-derived CDR1 and CDR2 are MDHEN and SYDVKM. The CDR3 spells CASSVNWDRGPETQYF. In DNA form, the CDR3 reads TGTGCCAGCAGTGTAAATTGGGACAGGGGGCCAGAGACCCAGTACTTC.

This chain uses TRBV29-1 with TRBJ2-1; 7 bases match TRBD1. The CDR3 has 13 amino acids. The V gene end was trimmed by 5 bases and the J gene end by 8 bases; junction bases not matched to a gene: 9. CDR1 SQVTM and CDR2 ANQGSEA come from the germline V gene. The CDR3 nucleotides read TGCAGCGTTAGGACAGGTTTTGTCGATGAGCAGTTCTTC. It yields the protein CSVRTGFVDEQFF.

The chain's CDR3 is CASSPPRQGAGDTQYF. CDR3 bases: TGTGCCAGCTCACCACCCAGACAGGGGGCAGGGGATACGCAGTATTTT. V gene TRBV18 combines with J gene TRBJ2-3, with 10 bases that match TRBD1. The CDR3 loop spans 16 amino acids. V shed 0 bases, J shed 6 bases, and the junction held 6 bases outside the gene matches. CDR1 KGHSH and CDR2 LQKENI come from the germline V gene.